This is a list of T cell receptor beta chains from one sample in a study of T cell repertoires in cytomegalovirus infection. TCRdb re-called the reads through MiXCR, storing one row per CDR3 protein. Of around 250,000 distinct CDR3 sequences in the sample, 15% to 20% were seen once. The specimen sequenced was CD8+ T cells from PBMCs. The receptors were gathered from a human donor in good health (CMV status not recorded). Some clones in this sample may be carry-over from other donors' samples. Each CDR3 is given with its conserved first and last residue. The order of the fields is D gene, V gene, J gene, clone size, CDR3 DNA, CDR3 protein. The D gene is left open where the match is weak. Expanded clones are given a class, and other clones once, few, many or no size at all.

TRBD1,TRBV6-1,TRBJ1-6,many,TGTGCCAGCAGGTCCGGGACAGAAAATTCACCCCTCCACTTT,CASRSGTENSPLHF
-,TRBV29-1,TRBJ2-2,-,TGCAGCGTCCCTCTATTCGGGGAGCTGTTTTTT,CSVPLFGELFF
-,TRBV28,TRBJ2-7,many,TGTGCCAGCAGTTATCCAGCCTCCTACGAGCAGTACTTC,CASSYPASYEQYF
TRBD1,TRBV6-2/TRBV6-3,TRBJ2-7,few,TGTGCCAGCAGCATACAGGGGGAACCCTACGAGCAGTACTTC,CASSIQGEPYEQYF
-,TRBV29-1,TRBJ1-2,-,TGCAGCGTTGTGGCCCAGAGACAAAGTGACTATGGCTACACCTTC,CSVVAQRQSDYGYTF
-,TRBV5-1,TRBJ1-1,few,TGCGCCAGCAGCTTTACGGGGAGTGCGAACACTGAAGCTTTCTTT,CASSFTGSANTEAFF
-,TRBV15,TRBJ2-7,once,TGTGCCACCAGCAGACCCGGGTCGGGCGACGAGCAGTACTTC,CATSRPGSGDEQYF
TRBD1,TRBV2,TRBJ2-5,few,TGTGCCAGCGAGGACAGGCCAGCAAGAGAGACCCAGTACTTC,CASEDRPARETQYF
-,TRBV29-1,TRBJ2-7,-,TGCAGCGTTGAAACAGGGCTCTACGAGCAGTACTTC,CSVETGLYEQYF
TRBD1,TRBV5-6,TRBJ1-1,-,TGTGCCAGCAGCTTGGCCCCCCAGGGGGCGGCGGAAGCTTTCTTT,CASSLAPQGAAEAFF
-,TRBV10-3,TRBJ1-4,few,TGTGCCATCAGCGCTGGTGGTGTGGGGGCTAATGAAAAACTGTTTTTT,CAISAGGVGANEKLFF
TRBD2,TRBV2,TRBJ2-2,-,TGTGCCAGCAGCGAAGCGGGGGGGCCGATCGGGGAGCTGTTTTTT,CASSEAGGPIGELFF
-,TRBV20-1,TRBJ1-6,-,TGCAGTGCTAGAGTGGGAAGGGGAGGTTCACCCCTCCACTTT,CSARVGRGGSPLHF
-,TRBV7-9,TRBJ1-1,-,TGTGCCAGCAGACAAAGAAACGCGGGGTACTGGGACACTGAAGCTTTCTTT,CASRQRNAGYWDTEAFF
-,TRBV12-3/TRBV12-4,TRBJ1-5,many,TGTGCCAGCAGTCAGGAGTTGGGCAGCAATCAGCCCCAGCATTTT,CASSQELGSNQPQHF
TRBD1,TRBV6-5,TRBJ1-3,few,TGTGCCAGCAGTTACTCCCGGGACAGGGGACACTCTGGAAACACCATATATTTT,CASSYSRDRGHSGNTIYF
-,TRBV12-3/TRBV12-4,TRBJ1-5,few,TGTGCCAGCAGCTCCGGGGATTATAGCAATCAGCCCCAGCATTTT,CASSSGDYSNQPQHF
-,TRBV11-3,TRBJ2-2,many,TGTGCCAGCAGCTCGATCTATCGGGGCAACACCGGGGAGCTGTTTTTT,CASSSIYRGNTGELFF
-,TRBV6-2/TRBV6-3,TRBJ1-1,-,TGTGCCAGCGGTTGGACTGAAGCTTTCTTT,CASGWTEAFF
TRBD1,TRBV6-1,TRBJ1-1,few,TGTGCCAGCAGCGATTCGACAGGGGGTAGTGAAGCTTTCTTT,CASSDSTGGSEAFF
TRBD1,TRBV12-3/TRBV12-4,TRBJ1-5,few,TGTGCCAGCAGCCAGGGGGAGGCCGGCAATCAGCCCCAGCATTTT,CASSQGEAGNQPQHF
TRBD2,TRBV7-6,TRBJ2-3,many,TGTGCCAGCAGTTTCGGGGGGGGGCACACAGATACGCAGTATTTT,CASSFGGGHTDTQYF
-,TRBV28,TRBJ1-6,many,TGTGCCAGCAGTTTGCCCGACTCCAGGGATAATTCACCCCTCCACTTT,CASSLPDSRDNSPLHF
TRBD2,TRBV20-1,TRBJ2-3,-,TGCAGTGCTAGATTGTGGACTAGCGGGGTTAAGCCCACAGATACGCAGTATTTT,CSARLWTSGVKPTDTQYF
TRBD2,TRBV9,TRBJ2-1,-,TGTGCCAGCAGCTTTGGACTAGCGGGGCTTGACGTGGTCTACAATGAGCAGTTCTTC,CASSFGLAGLDVVYNEQFF
-,TRBV13,TRBJ2-7,-,TGTGCCAGCAGCCTCCGAGGGACCTCCTACGAGCAGTACTTC,CASSLRGTSYEQYF
-,TRBV20-1,TRBJ1-5,-,TGCAGTGCTAGAGAAAGCGGTGCTGTAGGGGTATCTCAGCCCCAGCATTTT,CSARESGAVGVSQPQHF
TRBD1,TRBV7-9,TRBJ1-2,many,TGTGCCAGCAGCGGACAGGGAAATTTCTATGGCTACACCTTC,CASSGQGNFYGYTF
-,TRBV6-2/TRBV6-3,TRBJ1-1,many,TGTGCCAGCAGCGCCAGTGGGGCAGGGAACACTGAAGCTTTCTTT,CASSASGAGNTEAFF
TRBD2,TRBV11-2,TRBJ2-7,many,TGTGCCAGCAGTCGGACTAGCGGACTCTACGAGCAGTACTTC,CASSRTSGLYEQYF
TRBD2,TRBV7-8,TRBJ2-5,many,TGTGCCAGCGATGCGGGGGATCGGGAGACCCAGTACTTC,CASDAGDRETQYF
TRBD1,TRBV2,TRBJ1-5,few,TGTGCCAGCAGTGCCCCACGGACAGGCCCCATCAAGCCCCAGCATTTT,CASSAPRTGPIKPQHF
-,TRBV29-1,TRBJ1-2,few,TGCAGCGTTGAAGATCTGCCTTCCTGGGGGTATGGCTACACCTTC,CSVEDLPSWGYGYTF
-,TRBV29-1,TRBJ1-4,few,TGCAGCGTTCGGGACACCGCAACTAATGAAAAACTGTTTTTT,CSVRDTATNEKLFF
-,TRBV12-3/TRBV12-4,TRBJ1-5,-,TGTGCCAGCAGTTCCAGCATAAATCAGCCCCAGCATTTT,CASSSSINQPQHF
-,TRBV7-2,TRBJ1-6,many,TGTGCCAGCAGCTTAGTTTCCAGGAGAGATAATTCACCCCTCCACTTT,CASSLVSRRDNSPLHF
TRBD1,TRBV11-2,TRBJ2-7,many,TGTGCCAGCAGCTTAGATGCCACCGGGACAGGGGGCTTCTACGAGCAGTACTTC,CASSLDATGTGGFYEQYF
TRBD1,TRBV7-6,TRBJ1-1,many,TGTGCCAGCAGCCCGGAGAGGACAGGATGGAACACTGAAGCTTTCTTT,CASSPERTGWNTEAFF
TRBD1,TRBV6-4,TRBJ2-3,many,TGTGCCAGCAGTGGATCCGGGACAGGGGCCCCAGATACGCAGTATTTT,CASSGSGTGAPDTQYF
-,TRBV6-2/TRBV6-3,TRBJ2-5,few,TGTGCCAGCAGTGAGACCGCTGAATGGGAGACCCAGTACTTC,CASSETAEWETQYF
TRBD1,TRBV29-1,TRBJ2-7,-,TGCAGCGTTGAAATTCCGGACAGGGGGGACTACGAGCAGTACTTC,CSVEIPDRGDYEQYF
-,TRBV5-6,TRBJ1-3,-,TGTGCCAGCAGCGGGGAGGGGAACCTTGGAAACACCATATATTTT,CASSGEGNLGNTIYF
TRBD1,TRBV12-3/TRBV12-4,TRBJ2-3,many,TGTGCCAGCAGGCGACAGGGGGCTAGCACAGATACGCAGTATTTT,CASRRQGASTDTQYF
-,TRBV24-1,TRBJ2-5,few,TGTGCCACCAGTGAAGGGGAATTCGAGGTCGGAGAGACCCAGTACTTC,CATSEGEFEVGETQYF
TRBD1,TRBV11-2,TRBJ2-7,few,TGTGCCAGCAGCCCAAATGGACAGGGGCCCTACGAGCAGTACTTC,CASSPNGQGPYEQYF
-,TRBV19,TRBJ1-5,many,TGTGCCAGTGGAACATCTAATAGCAATCAGCCCCAGCATTTT,CASGTSNSNQPQHF
-,TRBV15,TRBJ2-1,-,TGTGCCACCAGCAGAGCCGGATCAGGAAGATACAATGAGCAGTTCTTC,CATSRAGSGRYNEQFF
TRBD2,TRBV6-1,TRBJ2-5,many,TGTGCCAGCAGTCCCTTACCTAGCGGGGAAGAGACCCAGTACTTC,CASSPLPSGEETQYF
TRBD1,TRBV10-3,TRBJ1-2,many,TGTGCCATCAGTAGGGACAGGAATAACTATGGCTACACCTTC,CAISRDRNNYGYTF
-,TRBV10-2,TRBJ2-7,-,TGCGCCAGCAGTGAAGGGGACTTGACCTACGAGCAGTACTTC,CASSEGDLTYEQYF
TRBD2,TRBV7-9,TRBJ2-1,many,TGTGCCGGAGAGACCGGGACTAGCGGGGGTCATTGGTTCTTC,CAGETGTSGGHWFF
TRBD1,TRBV5-5,TRBJ2-5,-,TGTGCCAGCAGCTTCCGGGACAGGGGGTTTCAAGAGACCCAGTACTTC,CASSFRDRGFQETQYF
-,TRBV7-4,TRBJ2-1,-,TGTGCCAGCAGCCGGACGGTAAATGAGCAGTTCTTC,CASSRTVNEQFF
-,TRBV28,TRBJ2-7,few,TGTGCCAGCAGTCGCCCCCTGGACATGCTCTACGAGCAGTACTTC,CASSRPLDMLYEQYF
TRBD2,TRBV11-3,TRBJ2-3,few,TGTGCCAGCAGCGATGGGACTAGCAATGCGGATACGCAGTATTTT,CASSDGTSNADTQYF
-,TRBV3-1,TRBJ1-1,-,TGTGCCAGCAGCCAAGTTGGGTGGGCGGGACTCATGAACACTGAAGCTTTCTTT,CASSQVGWAGLMNTEAFF
TRBD1,TRBV7-2,TRBJ2-7,many,TGTGCCAGCAGCCTCGGGACAGGGGTTCGGGAGCAGTACTTC,CASSLGTGVREQYF
TRBD1,TRBV5-5,TRBJ2-5,-,TGTGCCAGCAGCTTGGAAGAAGGGGGCGCAGAGACCCAGTACTTC,CASSLEEGGAETQYF
TRBD1,TRBV4-3,TRBJ1-1,few,TGCGCCAGCAGCCCGGGGACAGGACTGAACACTGAAGCTTTCTTT,CASSPGTGLNTEAFF